This TCR beta chain was documented in a study of regulatory T cells in long-lasting Graves disease listed by TCRdb under 2021. Looking at the study overall: To count as having persistent Graves' disease, a patient had to have received antithyroid drug treatment for over 5 years with TSH receptor autoantibodies remaining persistently positive. Patients with persistent Graves' disease were compared with patients with newly diagnosed Graves' disease using TCR sequencing and RNA sequencing of peripheral blood. Antithyroid drugs had been taken for 10 to 13 years on average by persistent Graves' disease patients in the clinical cohort. A total of 33 samples underwent TCR sequencing, from about 13 patients with persistent Graves' disease and 20 patients with newly diagnosed Graves' disease. The study was conducted in China and was registered as a clinical trial.

Notes on this clonotype: Its specific antigen is unknown. No much larger clone exists at a distance of one base, and base qualities are not known.

Library method: multiplex PCR. Data came from an Illumina HiSeq 4000. CDR3 regions were amplified by Arm-PCR with iRepertoire HTBI primers to construct TCR beta libraries. Before sequencing, the PCR products went through gel purification. Per the original workflow: Gene usage analysis of CDR3 amino acid clonotypes relied on the approximately 68 TRBV and about 13 TRBJ segments identified across samples. COPE and FqMerger were used to merge the filtered high-quality paired reads into contigs. BLAST was used to align contigs to IMGT TRBV, TRBD and TRBJ reference genes, with CDR3 defined following IMGT. Highly expanded clones were defined as clonotypes with a frequency above 0.1%. Shannon entropy served as the measure of repertoire diversity, while the Gini coefficient captured V-J evenness. A clonotype was considered public if more than one individual shared it. TCRdb handled the public reads itself, with Q25 trimming in fastp and clone calling in MiXCR, and kept productive beta chains. All rows with the same CDR3 protein become a single entry with the most common DNA and genes. The V and J calls reflect TCRdb's pipeline rather than the authors' work. The sample data list 430,000 or so distinct CDR3 sequences, and roughly 23% of these were observed just once. Of the sample, roughly an eighth falls within the top ten clones.

Paper-wide results and their limitations: The study examined only peripheral blood because the primary lesion, thyroid tissue, could not be accessed. Compared with newly diagnosed patients, persistent Graves' disease patients had lower TCR Shannon entropy and fewer highly expanded clones, which suggests clonal expansion. Only the TCR beta chain was sequenced and analyzed. The authors acknowledged the small sample size as a limitation that may reduce accuracy. Persistent patients shared more public clonotypes among themselves (around 3,000) than newly diagnosed patients did (about 970).

What this sample's time point label stands for: persistent/refractory GD, antithyroid drugs over 5 years with positive TRAb. For both TCR sequencing and RNA sequencing, RNA was extracted from PBMCs using TRIzol. Graves' disease was diagnosed according to American Thyroid Association guidelines. Patients for the study were recruited at an endocrinology department in Xi'an, China. From each patient, around 9.3 milliliters of peripheral blood was collected into an EDTA anticoagulant tube. Ficoll Paque Plus density gradient separation was used to isolate PBMCs, and no further T cell sorting was performed. An Agilent 2100 Bioanalyzer and agarose gel were used to check RNA quality, and a NanoDrop 2000 was used to measure RNA concentration. The TCR sequence derives from a female donor with Graves disease. Here the sequenced sample was peripheral blood mononuclear cells (PBMCs), taken when the disease was refractory, from a patient treated with antithyroid drugs.

The CDR3 has the sequence CASSIVGPKETQYF. The DNA sequence is given as TGTGCCAGTAGTATAGTGGGCCCTAAAGAGACCCAGTACTTC. The sequence joins TRBV19 to TRBJ2-5, with no confident D gene call. The CDR3 runs 14 residues from the cysteine to the phenylalanine. Just the 42-base CDR3 DNA is kept, in frame starting at base 1. Sequences LNHDA (CDR1) and SQIVND (CDR2) are obtained from the germline V gene (reference sequence). Between the V and J ends, shortened by 1 base and 3 bases respectively, the junction contains 9 bases.